This TCR beta chain was captured in a study of cytomegalovirus exposure and HLA in healthy donors. CDR3 length: 13 residues. Looked up from germline, CDR1 is ENHRY and CDR2 is SYGVKD. Trimming removed 4 bases at V and 3 bases at J, with 7 bases between. This PCR relied on a set of 60 Vbeta primers and 13 Jbeta primers. The data were produced by immunoSEQ multiplex PCR, yet TCRdb's version contains in-frame clones alone and is incomplete. The top ten clones hold under 6.5% of a sample with 100,000 or so clones, 83% of them seen once. The chain recombines TRBV10-3 with TRBJ2-1, with a weak D call TRBD1 (6 bases). The sequencing sample was made of PBMCs. The sequence was collected from a man between 18 and 35 years old in good health and CMV-seronegative. The CDR3 sequence: CAISGQVYNEQFF. The DNA for the CDR3 is TGTGCCATCAGTGGACAGGTCTACAATGAGCAGTTCTTC.